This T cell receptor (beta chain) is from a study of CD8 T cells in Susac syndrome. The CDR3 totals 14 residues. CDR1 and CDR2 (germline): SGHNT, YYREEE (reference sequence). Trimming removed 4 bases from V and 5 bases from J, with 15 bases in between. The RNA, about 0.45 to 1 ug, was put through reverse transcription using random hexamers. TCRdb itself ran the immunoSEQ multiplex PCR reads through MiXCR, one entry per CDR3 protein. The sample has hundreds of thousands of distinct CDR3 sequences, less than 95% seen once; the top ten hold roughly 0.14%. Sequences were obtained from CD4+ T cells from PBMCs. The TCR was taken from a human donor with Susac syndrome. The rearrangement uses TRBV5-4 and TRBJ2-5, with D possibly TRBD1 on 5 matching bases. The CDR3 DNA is TGTGCCAGCAGCCCTGAGCAGGGTAGGGAGACCCAGTACTTC. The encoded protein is CASSPEQGRETQYF.